The present entry profiles one TCR beta chain with its context. This entry comes from a study of blood T cell repertoires in COVID-19. Study details: COVID-19 samples from acute and convalescent phases originated in the United States, Italy and Spain.

As handled by the study authors: Counts of nucleated cells, estimated from reference gene primer amplification, were obtained. Here immunoSEQ multiplex PCR was the method, and the copy in TCRdb shows in-frame clones only, minus some. V and J calls and clone size come straight from that table; D and trimming were deduced from the DNA. The sample holds some 220,000 clones, around 80% seen once. The CDR3 has 15 residues. The ends were cut back, 3 bases at V and 2 bases at J, with 12 bases in the middle. In germline, CDR1 is WNHNN, CDR2 SYGVQD (reference sequence). The sample consisted of peripheral blood. The chain links TRBV10-1 to TRBJ2-3, with a weak D call TRBD2 (7 bases). The sequence was collected from a woman in her 70s with acute or convalescent COVID-19. The CDR3 DNA reads TGCGCCAGCAGTGATGGCGGGGGCCTCACAGATACGCAGTATTTT. It is translated as CASSDGGGLTDTQYF.